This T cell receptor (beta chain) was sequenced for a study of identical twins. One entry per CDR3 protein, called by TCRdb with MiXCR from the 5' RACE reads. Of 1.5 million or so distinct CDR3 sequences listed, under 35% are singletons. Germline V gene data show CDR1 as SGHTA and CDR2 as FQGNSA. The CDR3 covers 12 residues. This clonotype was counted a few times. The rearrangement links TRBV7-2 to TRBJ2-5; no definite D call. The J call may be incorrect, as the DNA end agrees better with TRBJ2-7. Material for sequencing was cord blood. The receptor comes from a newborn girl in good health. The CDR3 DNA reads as TGTGCCAGCAGCGCAAGTAGGGACGAGCAGTACTTC. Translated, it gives CASSASRDEQYF.